Sequencing of this TCR beta chain was carried out in a study of shared clonotypes between healthy human individuals. The assay ran at deep level. How the authors handled the data: Junction-only sequences without quality scores were provided by ImmunoSEQ, so filtering was different. The assay was immunoSEQ multiplex PCR, and TCRdb's table has in-frame clones only and misses some. The V and J calls and clone size were taken over from that table, and D and trimming were inferred from the DNA. Of under 600,000 clones in the sample, about 98% were seen once. Study-level points and caveats: Estimated richness values were generally larger in naive subsets than in memory subsets. Sampling used blood alone; tissue repertoires probably differ.

CDR3 size: 12 residues. V was shortened by 6 bases and J by 7 bases, with 13 bases between the two germline ends. Germline V gives CDR1 MNHNY, CDR2 SVGAGI (reference sequence). There are a few counts of this clone. What it recognizes is unknown. The naive CD8 fraction comprised CD45RO-negative cells positively selected for CCR7 and excluded terminally differentiated effector memory CD45RA+ cells. The TCR was taken from a young man in good health. The specimen was naive CD8+ T cells sorted from blood. The V call is TRBV6-6, the J call TRBJ2-7; D is uncertain. Here the CDR3 reads CASSSTWKEQYF. The CDR3 DNA follows: TGTGCCAGCAGCTCAACGTGGAAGGAGCAGTACTTC.